This is a list of T cell receptor beta chains from one sample in a study of T cell changes during pregnancy in multiple sclerosis. The repertoire was sequenced with immunoSEQ multiplex PCR; TCRdb's copy has only in-frame clones and lacks some. The data contain about 38,000 clones, around 93% of them singletons. The sequences come from CD4+ T cells from peripheral blood mononuclear cells, collected in the second trimester of pregnancy. The receptors shown here come from a female donor with multiple sclerosis, enrolled in a pregnancy study. The CDR3 runs from the conserved cysteine through the conserved F or W. The D gene is left open where the match is weak. Clone size is stated in some rows and not others, as once, few, many or a class when expanded.

d_call j_call clone_size v_call cdr3_nt cdr3_aa
TRBD2 TRBJ2-5 - TRBV7-6 TGTGCCAGCAGCGCAATGGCTAGCGGGGGAGCTAGGGAGACCCAGTACTTC CASSAMASGGARETQYF
- TRBJ1-3 - TRBV7-2 TGTGCCAGCAGCCGAGATGGGGGCTTAAACTCTGGAAACACCATATATTTT CASSRDGGLNSGNTIYF
TRBD2 TRBJ2-1 once TRBV6-1 TGTGCCAGCAAGGCGGGAGCCGGGAATGAGCAGTTCTTC CASKAGAGNEQFF
- TRBJ1-3 - TRBV27 TGTGCCAGCAGTTTACGGAGCGGGACCTCTGGAAACACCATATATTTT CASSLRSGTSGNTIYF
TRBD1 TRBJ1-1 - TRBV7-2 TGTGCCAGCAGCTTCGACAGGGGAACTGAAGCTTTCTTT CASSFDRGTEAFF
TRBD2 TRBJ2-5 - TRBV5-4 TGTGCCAGCAGCTTCAGCGGCGGCGGGGGAGAGACCCAGTACTTC CASSFSGGGGETQYF
TRBD1 TRBJ1-2 few TRBV9 TGTGCCAGCAGCGTAGATTTGACAGGGGTGGGGTTTGGCTACACCTTC CASSVDLTGVGFGYTF
- TRBJ2-3 - TRBV7-9 TGTGCCAGCAGCCGCGGGGACAGCATAACAGATACGCAGTATTTT CASSRGDSITDTQYF
- TRBJ2-3 - TRBV10-3 TGTGCCATCAGAGAGCCGGGACTGGCTAACACAGATACGCAGTATTTT CAIREPGLANTDTQYF
TRBD2 TRBJ2-2 - TRBV19 TGTGCCAGTAGTTCCAGCGGGGGGAAGAACACCGGGGAGCTGTTTTTT CASSSSGGKNTGELFF
TRBD1 TRBJ1-4 - TRBV28 TGTGCCAGCAGCCGCGGACAGGATGAAAAACTGTTTTTT CASSRGQDEKLFF
- TRBJ2-7 - TRBV11-2 TGTGCCAGCAGCTTAGACGGGTCCTACGAGCAGTACTTC CASSLDGSYEQYF
TRBD1 TRBJ2-7 - TRBV4-3 TGCGCCAGCAGCAAGGGGTTGGGACAGACCTACGAGCAGTACTTC CASSKGLGQTYEQYF
- TRBJ2-7 few TRBV7-9 TGTGCCAGCCGGGACAACTCCTACGAGCAGTACTTC CASRDNSYEQYF
TRBD2 TRBJ2-5 - TRBV5-1 TGCGCCAGCAGCTTCGAGCCAAGCGGGGGGGCCGGTCTGTTGGAGACCCAGTACTTC CASSFEPSGGAGLLETQYF
TRBD2 TRBJ2-1 - TRBV28 TGTGCCAGCAGTTCCCTAGCGGGAGTTCCCGCAAATGAGCAGTTCTTC CASSSLAGVPANEQFF
- TRBJ2-6 - TRBV5-1 TGCGCCAGCAGCTTGGGCAGGGAAGGGCCCAACGTCCTGACTTTC CASSLGREGPNVLTF
- TRBJ1-4 - TRBV28 TGTGCCAGCAGTTTGGGGACTCAAAATGAAAAACTGTTTTTT CASSLGTQNEKLFF
- TRBJ1-1 - TRBV9 TGTGCCAGCAGCGAGGGCCCGGGGACTCACACTGAAGCTTTCTTT CASSEGPGTHTEAFF
- TRBJ1-1 once TRBV21-1 TGTGCCAGCAGCAAAGGAGCTGGGACAGGGAACACTGAAGCTTTCTTT CASSKGAGTGNTEAFF
TRBD1 TRBJ2-2 - TRBV6-5 TGTGCCAGCAGTTACGGACAGGACACCGGGGAGCTGTTTTTT CASSYGQDTGELFF
TRBD1 TRBJ1-2 - TRBV7-2 TGTGCCAGCAGCTCCAATCGGCTAGGGGGCTGGGGTGGCTACACCTTC CASSSNRLGGWGGYTF
- TRBJ1-4 - TRBV6-1 TGTGCCAGCAGTGAAGCCCTAGGCCTAACCGGAAAACTGTTTTTT CASSEALGLTGKLFF
TRBD2 TRBJ2-1 - TRBV2 TGTGCCAGCAGGACTGCACTAGCGACTGAGCAGTTCTTC CASRTALATEQFF
- TRBJ1-2 - TRBV5-4 TGTGCCAGCAGCTTGCGACAGGAGGAGGGCTACACCTTC CASSLRQEEGYTF
- TRBJ2-1 - TRBV19 TGTGCCAGTAGTATAAGGGACAAGTCCTACAATGAGCAGTTCTTC CASSIRDKSYNEQFF
TRBD2 TRBJ2-1 - TRBV5-1 TGCGCCAGCAGCTTCGCTAGCGGGATTGGCGGTGAGCAGTTCTTC CASSFASGIGGEQFF
- TRBJ2-1 - TRBV7-3 TGTGCCAGCAGCTCTCCGTCCCCGGGTCAACATCATGAGCAGTTCTTC CASSSPSPGQHHEQFF
- TRBJ1-2 - TRBV5-5 TGTGCCAGCAGCCAAAGAACCAGGATCCTTATTAACTATGGCTACACCTTC CASSQRTRILINYGYTF
TRBD2 TRBJ2-5 - TRBV5-4 TGTGCCAGCAGCCCCGCGGGGACTAGCACCTCTCAAGAGACCCAGTACTTC CASSPAGTSTSQETQYF
TRBD1 TRBJ2-1 - TRBV6-6 TGTGCCAGCACCCCCATCGGGACAGGATCGGTTGAGCAGTTCTTC CASTPIGTGSVEQFF
- TRBJ1-5 - TRBV5-1 TGCGCCAGCAGCTTCTTCGCAGGGGAGGGTCAGCCCCAGCATTTT CASSFFAGEGQPQHF
- TRBJ2-1 - TRBV27 TGTGCCAGCAGCCAACAGGGTATGGTCACCTACAATGAGCAGTTCTTC CASSQQGMVTYNEQFF
TRBD1 TRBJ2-1 - TRBV7-2 TGTGCCAGCAGAATAGAGCGTCAGGGGGAGAATGAGCAGTTCTTC CASRIERQGENEQFF
TRBD1 TRBJ1-2 - TRBV2 TGTGCCAGCAAGAACAGGGGATTCAGGGGAGATGGCTACACCTTC CASKNRGFRGDGYTF
TRBD1 TRBJ2-1 few TRBV6-1 TGTGCCAGCAGTGGTCCGGGACAGGTCAACAATGAGCAGTTCTTC CASSGPGQVNNEQFF
- TRBJ1-5 - TRBV28 TGTGCAACAAGTCAGCCCCAGCATTTT CATSQPQHF
TRBD2 TRBJ2-3 - TRBV4-3 TGCGCCAGCAGCCATGGGGAGGGCGAGGCAGATACGCAGTATTTT CASSHGEGEADTQYF
TRBD1 TRBJ1-1 - TRBV4-1 TGCGCCAGCAGCCAAGATCGAGAGGGGGCTCGAACTGAAGCTTTCTTT CASSQDREGARTEAFF
- TRBJ2-3 once TRBV28 TGTGCCAGCAGGGCCCCCGGGAGTGGCACAGATACGCAGTATTTT CASRAPGSGTDTQYF
TRBD1 TRBJ2-7 - TRBV6-5 TGTGCCAGCAGTTACCTACGACAGGGCGGTTTCTACGAGCAGTACTTC CASSYLRQGGFYEQYF
- TRBJ1-2 - TRBV5-1 TGCGCCAGCGATGCACGGGTTCGAAAGACCTATGGCTACACCTTC CASDARVRKTYGYTF
- TRBJ1-4 - TRBV29-1 TGCAGCGTTATTAGTGGAGAAACTAATGAAAAACTGTTTTTT CSVISGETNEKLFF
- TRBJ2-5 - TRBV4-3 TGCGCCAGCAGCCAAGCGGGATCAGAGACCCAGTACTTC CASSQAGSETQYF
TRBD1 TRBJ2-5 - TRBV29-1 TGCAGCGCCCGGGACAGCCCGTGGTCGACCCAGTACTTC CSARDSPWSTQYF
- TRBJ1-2 - TRBV20-1 TGCAGTGCTAGTAGTAGCGGCTACACCTTC CSASSSGYTF
TRBD1 TRBJ1-2 - TRBV6-5 TGTGCCAGCAGGCGAACAGGGGAGGGCTACACCTTC CASRRTGEGYTF